The T cell receptor (beta chain) under discussion was sequenced for a study of blood T cell repertoires in COVID-19. The wider study: The samples span acute and convalescent COVID-19 from the United States, Italy and Spain. The cDNA or gDNA used as material had been derived from T cells, B-cell-depleted T cells, or PBMCs.

As handled by the study authors: Nucleated cell counts were estimated from reference gene primer amplification. Data came from immunoSEQ multiplex PCR; TCRdb stores just in-frame clones and leaves some out. The V and J calls and clone size were taken over from that table, and D and trimming were inferred from the DNA. Of about 330,000 clones in the sample, roughly 88% were seen once. The CDR3 totals 17 residues. Trimming pared 5 bases from V and 0 bases from J, leaving 19 bases between. Germline CDR1 is MNHNY and CDR2 is SVGAGI (reference sequence). The sequence came from a woman aged 45 to 65 with active or convalescent COVID-19. The rearrangement links TRBV6-6 to TRBJ1-2; a possible D gene is TRBD1 (6 bases). Source material: peripheral blood. DNA for the CDR3: TGTGCCAGCAGTCTAGAAGACAGGCTGGGGGCTAACTATGGCTACACCTTC. Its protein is CASSLEDRLGANYGYTF.